This T cell receptor (beta chain) originates from a study of T cells in Graves' hyperthyroidism and ophthalmopathy. Each ophthalmopathy patient scored at least 3 on the Clinical Activity Score and at least 4 on NOSPECS grade, with duration under 3 months. Exclusion of patients followed from uncontrolled infection, other autoimmune disease, pregnancy or lactation. Findings of the study overall: The model predicted ophthalmopathy a median roughly 6.5 months before onset.

RNA transcripts were the template for amplifying TCR beta CDR3 regions. RT-PCR in the first round (using the HTBI primer set) targeted the TCR CDR3. One entry per CDR3 protein, called by TCRdb with MiXCR from the multiplex PCR reads. The table has hundreds of thousands of distinct CDR3 sequences, less than 25% seen once. The table lists this clonotype with many counts. As yet, its antigen is unknown. The J segment lost 6 bases and the V segment lost 4 bases, leaving 11 bases of the junction unmatched. Per germline, CDR1 PRHDT and CDR2 FYEKMQ (reference sequence). This CDR3 comprises 15 residues. The TCR originated in a man younger than 40 with Graves' ophthalmopathy. V usage is TRBV13 and J usage is TRBJ2-7; 8 bases fit TRBD1. The sequencing sample was made of blood. CDR3 bases: TGTGCCAGCAGCTGGGCTACACAGGGGGAAGGCGAGCAGTACTTC. Protein: CASSWATQGEGEQYF. The full variable domain, with the rest looked up from reference TRBV13 and TRBJ2-7, is AAGVIQSPRHLIKEKRETATLKCYPIPRHDTVYWYQQGPGQDPQFLISFYEKMQSDKGSIPDRFSAQQFSDYHSELNMSSLELGDSALYFCASSWATQGEGEQYFGPGTRLTVT.